This T cell receptor (beta chain) was found in a study of graft-versus-host responses after intestinal transplantation. With regard to this clone: Its antigen is unidentified.

Method: immunoSEQ multiplex PCR; TCRdb's copy keeps in-frame clones and lacks some. Of 90,000 to 120,000 clones listed, roughly 90% are singletons. Whole-study findings and limits: The marrow of recipients harbored GvH clones, and ileum or blood showed some of them first.

Sequencing used unstimulated CD4+ T cells sorted from spleen or lymph node cells, obtained before intestinal transplant. The origin of this receptor is a human donor who received an intestinal transplant.

The DNA for the CDR3 is TGTGCCAGCAGCTTACGCCACGAGCGGCAGGAGGAGGAGCAGCCCCAGCATTTT. Translation: CASSLRHERQEEEQPQHF. The chain couples TRBV7-3 to TRBJ1-5; D is unresolved. Trimming shortened V by 2 bases and J by 7 bases, and 24 bases separated the two germline ends. Germline lookup yields CDR1 SGHTA and CDR2 FQGTGA. The CDR3 runs to 18 residues.